This T cell receptor (beta chain) was sequenced in a study of blood T cell repertoires in COVID-19. Germline V lookup: CDR1 LGHNA, CDR2 YSLEER. This CDR3 contains 16 residues. V dropped 4 bases and J dropped 0; count of bases not matched to a gene: 3. Methods used by the authors: Reference gene primer amplification gave nucleated cell count estimates. Repertoires were generated with immunoSEQ multiplex PCR, while TCRdb's copy carries only in-frame clones and drops some. V, J and clone size are those of that table, while D and trimming were read from the DNA. The sample records roughly 240,000 clones, 70% to 85% being singletons.

The receptor comes from a man aged 40-55 years who had recovered from COVID-19. The source material was peripheral blood. This chain joins TRBV4-3 and TRBJ2-1; 10 nucleotides align to TRBD2. In DNA form, the CDR3 reads TGCGCCAGCAGCCCGGGACTAGCGAGCTCCTACAATGAGCAGTTCTTC. This sequence encodes CASSPGLASSYNEQFF.